Shown below are 9 T cell receptor beta chains from a single sample sequenced in a study of CD8 T cells in ankylosing spondylitis. One entry per CDR3 protein results from TCRdb running MiXCR on the 5' RACE reads. The table records 150,000 or so distinct CDR3 sequences, approximately 9.9% of them present only once. Sequencing used blood, either unsorted or a sorted T cell fraction (not recorded which). All receptors come from a female donor with ankylosing spondylitis or in good health (not recorded which).

The chain carries TRBV20-1 and TRBJ1-2; no definite D call. This CDR3 spans 14 amino acids. In germline, CDR1 is DFQATT, CDR2 SNEGSKA (reference sequence). V gave up 1 base and J gave up 3 bases, with 12 bases separating them. The CDR3 nucleotides are TGCAGTGCTAGAGCGGGGAATCTTGACTATGGCTACACCTTC. Protein sequence: CSARAGNLDYGYTF.

J is TRBJ2-7 and V is TRBV4-3; 10 bases match TRBD2. The V and J ends lost 3 bases and 3 bases, in that order; junction bases with no gene match: 2. The CDR3 length is 14 residues. Germline CDR1 LGHNA, CDR2 YSLEER. CDR3 coding DNA: TGCGCCAGCAGCCAGGAGCGGGAGGGCTACGAGCAGTACTTC. It translates to CASSQEREGYEQYF.

This clonotype was recorded at least ten times. This chain uses TRBV5-1 with TRBJ2-1, with TRBD1 matching over 8 bases. Germline CDR1 is SGHRS and CDR2 is YFSETQ. The trim removed 5 bases at V and 8 bases at J, leaving 12 bases unmatched. The CDR3 runs to 15 residues. The CDR3 nucleotides read TGCGCCAGCAGACCCTGGACAGGGTCGAGCGATGAGCAGTTCTTC. It specifies CASRPWTGSSDEQFF.

This clonotype was detected a few times. The V and J genes are TRBV2 and TRBJ2-7; D gene ambiguous. The CDR3 is 12 amino acids. V gave up 7 bases and J gave up 6 bases, with 13 bases separating them. CDR1 and CDR2 (germline): SNHLY, FYNNEI. CDR3 coding DNA: TGTGCCAGCACCACGGACCCCACCGAGCAGTACTTC. The encoded protein is CASTTDPTEQYF.

The rearrangement joins TRBV4-3 to TRBJ2-7; 8 bases align to TRBD1. The length of the CDR3 is 15 residues. Germline V gene lookup returns CDR1 LGHNA and CDR2 YSLEER. Unmatched junction bases numbered 7, after V lost 4 bases and J lost 2 bases. The chain's CDR3 is CASSPSRGLPYEQYF. In DNA form, the CDR3 reads TGCGCCAGCAGCCCGAGCAGGGGGCTCCCCTACGAGCAGTACTTC.

In this sample, this clonotype turned up many times. V gene TRBV11-2 combines with J gene TRBJ2-3; D not certain. CDR3 length: 14 amino acids. Germline assignment: CDR1 SGHAT and CDR2 FQNNGV. V was trimmed by 4 bases and J by 2 bases, leaving 10 bases between them. The chain's CDR3 is CASSSLGPTDTQYF. In nucleotides, the CDR3 is TGTGCCAGCAGCTCATTAGGCCCCACAGATACGCAGTATTTT.

The chain uses TRBV15 and TRBJ1-2; D is perhaps TRBD1 (6 bases). CDR1 and CDR2 from the germline V gene are LNHNV and YYDKDF (reference sequence). The V gene lost 5 bases and the J gene lost 7 bases, with 14 bases spanning the gap. The CDR3 runs to 13 residues. The CDR3: CATSAQGEGGYTF. CDR3 sequence (DNA): TGTGCCACCAGCGCACAGGGAGAGGGTGGCTACACCTTC.

The chain couples TRBV30 to TRBJ2-3, with TRBD2 as a possible D gene (6 bases). Deletions cut 2 bases from V and 3 bases from J, with 15 bases between. The CDR3 contains 15 residues. Per germline, CDR1 GTSNPN and CDR2 SVGIG (reference sequence). The CDR3 nucleotides are TGTGCCTGGAGTCGGGGGTCGGGAGCAACAGATACGCAGTATTTT. Its translation: CAWSRGSGATDTQYF.

The gene calls are TRBV30 and TRBJ2-2, with D maybe TRBD2 (6 bases). Germline V gene sequence: CDR1 GTSNPN, CDR2 SVGIG (reference sequence). V was trimmed by 0 bases and J by 6 bases, leaving 8 bases between them. CDR3 length: 13 amino acids. The CDR3 loop reads CAWSVTSSGELFF. CDR3 sequence (DNA): TGTGCCTGGAGTGTTACTAGCTCCGGGGAGCTGTTTTTT.